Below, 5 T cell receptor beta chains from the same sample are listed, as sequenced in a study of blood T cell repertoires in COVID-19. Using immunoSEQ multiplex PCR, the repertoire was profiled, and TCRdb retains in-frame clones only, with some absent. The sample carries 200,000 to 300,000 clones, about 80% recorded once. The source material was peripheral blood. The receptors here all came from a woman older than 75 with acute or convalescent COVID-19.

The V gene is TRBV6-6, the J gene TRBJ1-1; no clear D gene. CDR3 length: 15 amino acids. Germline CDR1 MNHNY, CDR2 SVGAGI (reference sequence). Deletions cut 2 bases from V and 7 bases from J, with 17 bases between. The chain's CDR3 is CASSYPERVHFEAFF. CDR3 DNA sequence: TGTGCCAGCAGTTACCCCGAGAGGGTTCATTTTGAAGCTTTCTTT.

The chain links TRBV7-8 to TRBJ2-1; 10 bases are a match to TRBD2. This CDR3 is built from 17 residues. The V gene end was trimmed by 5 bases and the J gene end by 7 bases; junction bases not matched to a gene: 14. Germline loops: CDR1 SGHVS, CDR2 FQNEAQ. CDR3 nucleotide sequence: TGTGCCAGCAGCCCGGTGCTCAGCGGGGGGGCCAGGAATGAGCAGTTCTTC. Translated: CASSPVLSGGARNEQFF.

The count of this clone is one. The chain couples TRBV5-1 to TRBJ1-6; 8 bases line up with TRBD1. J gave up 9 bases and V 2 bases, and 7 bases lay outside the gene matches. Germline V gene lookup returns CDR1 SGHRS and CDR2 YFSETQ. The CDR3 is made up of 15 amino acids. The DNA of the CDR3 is TGCGCCAGCAGCTTTGACAGGGGACTCGCTTCACCCCTCCACTTT. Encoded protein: CASSFDRGLASPLHF.

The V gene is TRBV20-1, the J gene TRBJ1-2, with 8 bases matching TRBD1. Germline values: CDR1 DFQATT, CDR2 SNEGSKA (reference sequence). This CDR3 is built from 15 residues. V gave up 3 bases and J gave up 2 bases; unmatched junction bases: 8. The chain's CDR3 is CSASSRTGTNYGYTF. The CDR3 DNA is TGCAGTGCTAGTTCGCGGACAGGGACAAACTATGGCTACACCTTC.

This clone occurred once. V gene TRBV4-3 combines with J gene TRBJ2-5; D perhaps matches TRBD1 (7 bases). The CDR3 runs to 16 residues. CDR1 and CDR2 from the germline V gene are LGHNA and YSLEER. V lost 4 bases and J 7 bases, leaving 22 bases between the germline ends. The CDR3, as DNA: TGCGCCAGCAGCCCCCAATTCGACAGGGTCGGGGGGACCCAGTACTTC. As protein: CASSPQFDRVGGTQYF.